This T cell receptor (beta chain) was sequenced during a study of T cell responses to AZD1222 COVID-19 vaccine. The germline gives CDR1 MGHRA, CDR2 YSYEKL. The CDR3 has 15 amino acids. Unmatched junction bases numbered 6, after V lost 3 bases and J lost 4 bases. Findings and caveats of the study: Spike-specific TCR depth and breadth grew after two AZD1222 doses.

Sequencing used immunoSEQ multiplex PCR; TCRdb keeps in-frame clones, though not all of them. Of 90,000 to 100,000 clones detected, approximately 88% appear once; the ten largest clones hold around 14%. As for this clone: Its matching antigen is unknown.

This specimen consisted of peripheral blood, obtained 28 days after the second AZD1222 dose. This chain uses TRBV4-1 with TRBJ1-2; 9 bases align to TRBD1. This receptor was taken from an adult who received the AZD1222 COVID-19 vaccine. CDR3 nucleotides: TGCGCCAGCAGCCAGGCTGACAGGGGGGCCTATGGCTACACCTTC. Its protein product is CASSQADRGAYGYTF.